This T cell receptor beta chain was captured in a study of PD-1 blockade in classical Hodgkin lymphoma (dated by TCRdb to the early 2020s). Context from the whole study: Nivolumab dosing was 3 mg/kg intravenously every 2 weeks, continuing until either disease progression or unacceptable toxicity. The study used CyTOF and TCR beta sequencing to define a peripheral blood immune signature of response to PD-1 blockade in classical Hodgkin lymphoma.

V loses 0 bases of germline sequence and J loses 8 bases, and the interval between the two ends is 12 bases. From its cysteine to its phenylalanine, the CDR3 spans 15 amino acids. Only the CDR3 part of the read is kept: 45 bases, read in frame from the first base. CDR1 and CDR2, per the germline V gene, are SGHRS and YFSETQ. Genomic DNA was extracted with the Qiagen DNeasy kit from unsorted PBMCs and from negatively selected CD4+ and CD8+ fractions. TCR beta CDR3 regions were subjected to amplification by immunoSEQ multiplex PCR with primers that anneal to V and J segments. A synthetic immune receptor repertoire was used to minimize amplification bias, and any remaining bias was removed computationally after sequencing. The authors' pipeline ran thus. Custom Python scripts were used to quantify repertoire diversity as the Shannon entropy index. Unsorted, CD4+ and CD8+ repertoires were analyzed separately, except for combined analyses in which CD4+ and CD8+ sequences were merged in silico. Clonal expansion was defined as at least a 2-fold frequency increase after treatment relative to C1D1, with a pseudocount of 0.5 for undetected baseline clones. Singleton clones were defined as clones with 0 or 1 copy at C1D1, and non-singleton clones were defined as clones with 2 or more copies. Clones expanded in unsorted samples were annotated as CD4+, CD8+ or unknown by matching protein sequences in sorted samples from the same patient. Wilcoxon tests on paired samples were used to test diversity changes from C1D1 to C4D1. TCRdb stores this immuneACCESS table with in-frame sequences only. Part of the clones is absent; in the studies checked, under half of the shortfall reflects unresolved V genes, and no reason is known for the rest. V and J calls and clone size are copied from that table; D and trimming were computed from the DNA. The table for this sample lists approximately 25,000 clones; approximately 69% of them were counted only once. 3.3% of the sample comes from the top ten.

The intended sense of this specimen's time point label: cycle 1 day 1 (C1D1), immediately before nivolumab initiation. Every trial patient had relapsed after autologous stem cell transplantation, and cohorts A, B and C differed in prior brentuximab vedotin exposure. The trial cohort was composed of 56 patients with relapsed/refractory classical Hodgkin lymphoma, for whom complete response, partial response or progressive disease was recorded as best overall response. Single-agent nivolumab was administered to trial patients in the multi-cohort phase II CheckMate 205 trial. An independent review committee assessed best overall response using the 2007 International Working Group response criteria. Trial PBMCs were collected just before the start of nivolumab (C1D1) and during therapy at cycle 2 day 1 and cycle 4 day 1. Peripheral blood was collected in 8 mL Vacutainer Cell Preparation Tubes, from which PBMCs were isolated by centrifugation and then cryopreserved.

On the study overall, not on this receptor specifically: The study was restricted to a single clinical trial cohort, and the causes of repertoire differences, possibly disease activity or prior therapy, were left undefined. Baseline TCR diversity was reported to be lower in newly diagnosed patients than in healthy donors, and even lower in relapsed/refractory patients. Diversity was lower in patients who began nivolumab less than 1 year after ASCT, so these patients were left out of later analyses to avoid confounding by immune reconstitution. A significant rise by C4D1 was seen in CD4+ but not CD8+ TCR diversity (p=0.0027 vs p=0.16), with the rise being most apparent in complete responders (p=0.02). Among trial patients, those achieving complete response had baseline diversity similar to that of newly diagnosed patients, while diversity was significantly lower in partial responders and progressors.

Worth noting for this clone: The specificity of this receptor is unknown. Base qualities are not at hand, and no much larger clone is one base apart.

This sample comprised peripheral blood mononuclear cells (PBMCs), obtained at baseline. The receptor chain draws on TRBV5-1 and TRBJ1-6; perhaps TRBD1 is the D gene, with 6 bases matching. The receptor was isolated from a human donor with classical Hodgkin lymphoma. This receptor has the CDR3 CASSLAAGADSPLHF. At the DNA level, the sequence is TGCGCCAGCAGCTTGGCCGCAGGGGCAGATTCACCCCTCCACTTT. With the rest looked up from the reference TRBV5-1 and TRBJ1-6 genes rather than sequenced, the full variable domain is KAGVTQTPRYLIKTRGQQVTLSCSPISGHRSVSWYQQTPGQGLQFLFEYFSETQRNKGNFPGRFSGRQFSNSRSEMNVSTLELGDSALYLCASSLAAGADSPLHFGNGTRLTVT.